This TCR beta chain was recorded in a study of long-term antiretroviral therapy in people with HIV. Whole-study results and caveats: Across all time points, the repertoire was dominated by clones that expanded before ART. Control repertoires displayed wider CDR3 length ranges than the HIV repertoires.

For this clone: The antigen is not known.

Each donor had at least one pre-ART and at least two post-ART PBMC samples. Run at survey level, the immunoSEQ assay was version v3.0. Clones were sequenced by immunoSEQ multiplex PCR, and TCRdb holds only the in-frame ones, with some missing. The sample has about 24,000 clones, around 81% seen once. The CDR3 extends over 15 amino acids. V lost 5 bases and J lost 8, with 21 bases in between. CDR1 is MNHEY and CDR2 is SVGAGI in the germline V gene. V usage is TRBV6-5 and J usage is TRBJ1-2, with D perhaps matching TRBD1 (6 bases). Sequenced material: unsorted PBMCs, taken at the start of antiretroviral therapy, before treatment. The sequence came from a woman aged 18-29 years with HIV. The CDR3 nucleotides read TGTGCCAGCAGTCGATTACAGGGAACCCATTGGGGCTACACCTTC. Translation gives CASSRLQGTHWGYTF.